These 21 T cell receptor beta chains came from one sample sequenced in a study of T cell changes during pregnancy in multiple sclerosis. Only in-frame clones appear in the TCRdb table, and some are missing; sequencing was by immunoSEQ multiplex PCR. The table lists some 31,000 clones, 90% to 95% of them singletons. Material: CD8+ T cells from peripheral blood mononuclear cells, obtained in the second trimester of pregnancy. The receptors originated from a female donor in good health, enrolled as a control in a pregnancy study.

The chain employs TRBV6-5 and TRBJ1-2; D perhaps matches TRBD1 (6 bases). CDR1 and CDR2 from the germline V gene are MNHEY and SVGAGI. Trimming cost V 5 bases and J 2 bases, with 12 bases left between them. The CDR3 has 14 amino acids. The CDR3 DNA sequence: TGTGCCAGCAGTCCTGGACAGCCCAACTATGGCTACACCTTC. It is translated as CASSPGQPNYGYTF.

The chain combines TRBV4-1 with TRBJ2-7, with D unresolved. This CDR3 region has 13 residues. In germline, CDR1 is MGHRA, CDR2 YSYEKL. V was shortened by 0 bases and J by 2 bases, with 5 bases between the two germline ends. The CDR3 loop reads CASSQESPYEQYF. DNA for the CDR3: TGCGCCAGCAGCCAAGAGAGCCCCTACGAGCAGTACTTC.

Here the CDR3 reads CASSYEGQGGNTIYF. The CDR3 DNA reads as TGTGCCAGCAGTTACGAGGGACAGGGTGGAAACACCATATATTTT. This chain uses TRBV6-5 with TRBJ1-3, with 9 bases lining up with TRBD1. V was pared by 2 bases and J by 3 bases, with 2 bases of the junction left unmatched. Germline V gives CDR1 MNHEY, CDR2 SVGAGI. This CDR3 has 15 residues.

This clone appeared a single time. The V call is TRBV9, the J call TRBJ2-5, with TRBD2 matching 11 bases. CDR3 size: 16 residues. Trimming cost V 0 bases and J 2 bases; bases outside gene matches: 3. CDR1 is SGDLS and CDR2 is YYNGEE in the germline V gene. CDR3 bases: TGTGCCAGCAGCGTAGGACTAGCGGGGTTACAAGAGACCCAGTACTTC. Translated: CASSVGLAGLQETQYF.

The chain recombines TRBV11-1 with TRBJ1-1; maybe TRBD1 (6 bases). The germline CDR1 and CDR2 sequences are SGHAT and FQDESV (reference sequence). Trimming removed 6 bases at V and 0 bases at J, with 17 bases between. The CDR3 totals 16 residues. This CDR3 reads CASSPRGGALNTEAFF. CDR3 nucleotides: TGTGCCAGCAGTCCCCGAGGGGGAGCCCTGAACACTGAAGCTTTCTTT.

This chain links TRBV1 with TRBJ2-3; the D call of TRBD2 is as the table states it, not checked on the DNA. TRBV1 is classified as a pseudogene. CDR3 length: 13 amino acids. CDR3: CTSLAEITDTQYF. The CDR3 region has the DNA TGCACCAGCCTAGCGGAAATCACAGATACGCAGTATTTT.

V and J are TRBV19 and TRBJ2-3; D may be TRBD2 (6 bases). The length of the CDR3 is 21 residues. The germline V gene has CDR1 LNHDA and CDR2 SQIVND (reference sequence). V lost 1 base, J lost 0 bases, and 26 bases lay in between. The CDR3 sequence is CASSIVWNWRGHSSSTDTQYF. The CDR3 DNA is TGTGCCAGTAGTATAGTTTGGAACTGGCGGGGCCACTCCAGCAGCACAGATACGCAGTATTTT. Based on the CDR3 plus reference TRBV19 and TRBJ2-3, the full variable domain is DGGITQSPKYLFRKEGQNVTLSCEQNLNHDAMYWYRQDPGQGLRLIYYSQIVNDFQKGDIAEGYSVSREKKESFPLTVTSAQKNPTAFYLCASSIVWNWRGHSSSTDTQYFGPGTRLTVL.

The V call is TRBV7-9, the J call TRBJ2-7, with 9 bases lining up with TRBD1. This CDR3 is 15 amino acids long. V trimming: 2 bases; J trimming: 3 bases; junction bases outside the gene matches: 5. The germline CDR1 and CDR2 sequences are SEHNR and FQNEAQ (reference sequence). The CDR3 sequence is CASSLPGQGGYEQYF. The CDR3 coding sequence is TGTGCCAGCAGCTTACCGGGACAGGGCGGCTACGAGCAGTACTTC.

This clone was recorded only once. The chain uses TRBV5-4 and TRBJ1-5, with D perhaps matching TRBD1 (5 bases). The CDR3 is 14 residues long. V shed 3 bases and J shed 1 base, with 8 bases lying between them. Looked up from germline, CDR1 is SGHNT and CDR2 is YYREEE (reference sequence). The CDR3 bases are TGTGCCAGCAGCTGGAGGGGCAGCAATCAGCCCCAGCATTTT. Protein: CASSWRGSNQPQHF.

This clone was counted a single time. The chain employs TRBV7-9 and TRBJ1-6; 8 bases match TRBD1. There are 14 residues in the CDR3. J gave up 4 bases and V 5 bases, and 1 base lay outside the gene matches. Per germline, CDR1 SEHNR and CDR2 FQNEAQ (reference sequence). The CDR3, as DNA: TGTGCCAGCAGCCGACAGGGGTATAATTCACCCCTCCACTTT. Residues: CASSRQGYNSPLHF.

The CDR3 region is CASSSGLAVADTQYF. The CDR3 DNA is TGTGCCAGCAGCAGTGGACTAGCGGTCGCAGATACGCAGTATTTT. V and J are TRBV4-2 and TRBJ2-3; 10 bases align to TRBD2. The CDR3 has 15 amino acids. J was trimmed by 4 bases and V by 5 bases; bases with no gene match: 6. Germline assignment: CDR1 LGHNA and CDR2 YNFKEQ.

V usage is TRBV29-1 and J usage is TRBJ2-1, with D possibly being TRBD2 (5 bases). V shed 4 bases and J shed 2 bases, with 12 bases lying between them. Germline values: CDR1 SQVTM, CDR2 ANQGSEA. The length of the CDR3 is 14 residues. The CDR3 DNA follows: TGCAGCGTTGCCAGGACTCCCGCCTACAATGAGCAGTTCTTC. This translates into CSVARTPAYNEQFF.

This chain connects TRBV7-3 to TRBJ2-2; 9 bases are shared with TRBD2. The length of the CDR3 is 16 residues. The germline V gene encodes CDR1 SGHTA and CDR2 FQGTGA. The J segment lost 2 bases and the V segment lost 6 bases, leaving 7 bases of the junction unmatched. Here the CDR3 reads CASSSAGTSNTGELFF. The CDR3 bases are TGTGCCAGCAGTTCCGCCGGGACTAGCAACACCGGGGAGCTGTTTTTT.

V gene TRBV6-1 combines with J gene TRBJ2-3, with a possible D match to TRBD1 (6 bases). CDR1 and CDR2 (germline): MNHNS, SASEGT. V lost 4 bases and J 0 bases, leaving 11 bases between the germline ends. The CDR3 runs to 15 residues. CDR3 in DNA: TGTGCCAGCAGTGTCGGGACATATAGCACAGATACGCAGTATTTT. Translation gives CASSVGTYSTDTQYF.

The gene calls are TRBV4-1 and TRBJ1-5; D ambiguous. In germline, CDR1 is MGHRA, CDR2 YSYEKL. The CDR3 loop spans 17 amino acids. The ends were cut back, 0 bases at V and 3 bases at J, with 15 bases in the middle. The CDR3 here is CASSQEREWNTNQPQHF. The CDR3 DNA sequence: TGCGCCAGCAGCCAAGAACGGGAGTGGAACACCAATCAGCCCCAGCATTTT.

The chain combines TRBV6-5 with TRBJ2-3; TRBD1 is a possible D gene (5 bases). The germline gives CDR1 MNHEY, CDR2 SVGAGI. The V gene lost 2 bases and the J gene lost 4 bases, with 7 bases spanning the gap. The CDR3 has 13 residues. CDR3: CASSYRGSDTQYF. The CDR3 DNA sequence: TGTGCCAGCAGTTACAGGGGCTCAGATACGCAGTATTTT.

The chain is built from TRBV15 and TRBJ1-5; D is uncertain. The CDR3 extends over 13 amino acids. Germline-derived CDR1 and CDR2 are LNHNV and YYDKDF (reference sequence). V lost 0 bases to trimming and J lost 6 bases, with 6 bases between them. CDR3 protein: CATSRDESQPQHF. For the CDR3, the DNA is TGTGCCACCAGCAGAGACGAGAGTCAGCCCCAGCATTTT.

This sequence joins TRBV27 and TRBJ2-1, with 8 bases aligning to TRBD2. CDR1 MNHEY and CDR2 SMNVEV come from the germline V gene (reference sequence). This CDR3 has 14 residues. V dropped 5 bases and J dropped 6; count of bases not matched to a gene: 6. The CDR3 spells CASSPRGGGNEQFF. The CDR3 DNA reads TGTGCCAGCAGTCCCCGGGGGGGAGGCAATGAGCAGTTCTTC.

The CDR3 bases are TGCAGCGCTAGGACAGGGAGTAACTATGGCTACACCTTC. The encoded protein is CSARTGSNYGYTF. The chain carries TRBV29-1 and TRBJ1-2, with TRBD1 matching 8 bases. The CDR3 loop spans 13 amino acids. V lost 7 bases and J lost 1; bases outside the gene matches: 5. The germline V gene has CDR1 SQVTM and CDR2 ANQGSEA.

The chain carries TRBV7-2 and TRBJ2-1; 9 nucleotides match TRBD2. CDR3 length: 17 amino acids. Per germline, CDR1 SGHTA and CDR2 FQGNSA. J lost 3 bases, V lost 4 bases, and 10 bases had no gene match. As DNA, the CDR3 is TGTGCCAGCAGCTCAGGCTTGGGACTAGCACACTACAATGAGCAGTTCTTC. Its protein is CASSSGLGLAHYNEQFF.

The sample holds a few counts of this clone. At one of its ends the junction is not consistent with the germline gene, which may arise from a read error. The rearrangement links TRBV5-6 to TRBJ1-1, with D hard to call. The V gene's germline CDR1 is SGHDT and CDR2 YYEEEE. This CDR3 is built from 14 residues. The CDR3 reads CASTLGRVGIEAFF. The DNA for the CDR3 is TGTGCCAGCACCTTGGGGAGGGTGGGCATTGAAGCTTTCTTT.